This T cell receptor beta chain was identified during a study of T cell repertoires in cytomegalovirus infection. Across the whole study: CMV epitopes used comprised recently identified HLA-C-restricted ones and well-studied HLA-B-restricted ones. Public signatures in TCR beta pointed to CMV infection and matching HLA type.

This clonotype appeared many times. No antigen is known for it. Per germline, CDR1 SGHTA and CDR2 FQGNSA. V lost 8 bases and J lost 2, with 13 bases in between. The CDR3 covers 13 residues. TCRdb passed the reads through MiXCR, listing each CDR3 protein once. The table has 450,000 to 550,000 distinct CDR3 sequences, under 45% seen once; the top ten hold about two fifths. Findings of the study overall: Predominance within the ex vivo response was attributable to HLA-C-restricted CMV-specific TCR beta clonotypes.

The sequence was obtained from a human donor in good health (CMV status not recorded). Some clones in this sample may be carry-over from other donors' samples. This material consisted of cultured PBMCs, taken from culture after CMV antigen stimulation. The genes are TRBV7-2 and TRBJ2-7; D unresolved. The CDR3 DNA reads TGTGCCAGCGGGTTAGGATCCACCTACGAGCAGTACTTC. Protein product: CASGLGSTYEQYF.